The 10 T cell receptor beta chains below were found in one sample sequenced in a study of blood T cell repertoires in COVID-19. Sequencing used immunoSEQ multiplex PCR; TCRdb keeps in-frame clones, though not all of them. The table shows over 400,000 clones, with approximately 85% occurring only once. Source material: peripheral blood. These receptor sequences come from a human donor in a cohort sampled during active COVID-19.

V and J are TRBV7-3 and TRBJ2-1; TRBD2 matches at 12 bases. Germline CDR1 is SGHTA and CDR2 is FQGTGA. This CDR3 region has 15 residues. Trimming at V came to 5 bases and at J to 7 bases, leaving 6 bases not matched to a gene. The CDR3 protein is CASSPGLAGPNEQFF. For the CDR3, the DNA is TGTGCCAGCAGCCCCGGACTAGCGGGGCCTAATGAGCAGTTCTTC.

The gene calls are TRBV28 and TRBJ2-3; 7 nucleotides line up with TRBD2. The trim removed 8 bases at V and 4 bases at J, leaving 9 bases unmatched. Germline assignment: CDR1 MDHEN and CDR2 SYDVKM. The CDR3 is made up of 14 amino acids. CDR3: CASRAGSFPDTQYF. In DNA form, the CDR3 reads TGTGCCAGCCGAGCGGGAAGCTTTCCAGATACGCAGTATTTT.

As DNA, the CDR3 is TGTGCCAGCAGCTTTACTCCGACGGGTGAAGCTTTCTTT. It codes for CASSFTPTGEAFF. The V gene is TRBV7-3, the J gene TRBJ1-1; no reliable D call. V lost 3 bases, J lost 7 bases, and 12 bases lay in between. This CDR3 comprises 13 residues. Looked up from germline, CDR1 is SGHTA and CDR2 is FQGTGA.

The chain combines TRBV7-9 with TRBJ2-5, with a possible D match to TRBD1 (5 bases). Trimming shortened V by 1 base and J by 5 bases, and 11 bases separated the two germline ends. This CDR3 spans 14 amino acids. Per the germline V gene, CDR1 is SEHNR and CDR2 is FQNEAQ (reference sequence). The CDR3 DNA reads as TGTGCCAGCAGCTTAGGACCAGGGCGGGAGACCCAGTACTTC. Protein: CASSLGPGRETQYF.

The CDR3 here is CASRTQGWTEAFF. The CDR3 region has the DNA TGTGCCAGTCGAACGCAGGGGTGGACTGAAGCTTTCTTT. The chain uses TRBV19 and TRBJ1-1; D possibly corresponds to TRBD1 (6 bases). Germline lookup yields CDR1 LNHDA and CDR2 SQIVND (reference sequence). The ends were cut back, 8 bases at V and 5 bases at J, with 15 bases in the middle. The CDR3 is 13 amino acids.

The rearrangement links TRBV28 to TRBJ2-5; the match to TRBD2 covers 15 bases. The germline CDR1 and CDR2 sequences are MDHEN and SYDVKM. This CDR3 is built from 18 residues. The trim removed 2 bases at V and 3 bases at J, leaving 7 bases unmatched. The CDR3: CASSLIGGLAGGEETQYF. The CDR3 bases are TGTGCCAGCAGTTTAATTGGGGGACTAGCGGGAGGAGAAGAGACCCAGTACTTC.

This clone was counted only a few times. The genes are TRBV19 and TRBJ2-2; TRBD2 aligns across 7 bases. The V and J ends lost 7 bases and 4 bases, in that order; junction bases with no gene match: 6. Germline V CDR1 and CDR2: LNHDA, SQIVND (reference sequence). This CDR3 region has 14 residues. CDR3 loop: CASTIPSGTGELFF. The CDR3 DNA follows: TGTGCCAGTACCATTCCTAGCGGCACCGGGGAGCTGTTTTTT.

This clone was counted only a few times. This sequence joins TRBV30 and TRBJ1-5; 8 bases are a match to TRBD1. CDR1 and CDR2 from the germline V gene are GTSNPN and SVGIG (reference sequence). The CDR3 extends over 15 amino acids. The V and J ends lost 2 bases and 4 bases, in that order; junction bases with no gene match: 7. The CDR3 DNA follows: TGTGCCTGGAGTCCGACAGGGGCCTTAAATCAGCCCCAGCATTTT. This gives the protein CAWSPTGALNQPQHF.

The gene calls are TRBV5-4 and TRBJ2-3; 7 bases are shared with TRBD1. CDR1 is SGHNT, CDR2 YYREEE, per germline (reference sequence). Trimming took 0 bases from V and 6 from J; bases not matched to a gene: 7. The CDR3 covers 15 residues. CDR3 amino acids: CASSLEARGQDTQYF. The CDR3 nucleotides are TGTGCCAGCAGCTTGGAGGCGAGGGGGCAGGATACGCAGTATTTT.

The chain couples TRBV5-4 to TRBJ2-7, with TRBD1 matching over 9 bases. This CDR3 comprises 16 residues. The ends lost 0 bases at V and 5 bases at J; junction bases unmatched: 9. Germline V gives CDR1 SGHNT, CDR2 YYREEE (reference sequence). CDR3 region: CASSLGTGQGIHEQYF. The CDR3 DNA sequence: TGTGCCAGCAGCTTGGGGACCGGACAGGGGATCCACGAGCAGTACTTC.